This section outlines one TCR beta chain sequence together with its context. The entry originates in a study of blood T cell repertoires in COVID-19. Study as a whole: Samples of COVID-19 (acute and convalescent) were obtained from the United States, Italy and Spain.

V lost 4 bases and J lost 6, with 13 bases in between. CDR3 size: 13 residues. In germline, CDR1 is SGHRS, CDR2 YFSETQ. Assay: immunoSEQ multiplex PCR; the TCRdb copy retains only in-frame clones and omits some. The table has approximately 220,000 clones, 83% seen once. The sample taken for sequencing was PBMCs or T cells enriched from blood (not recorded which). The origin of this receptor is a woman aged 45-59 years who had been exposed to COVID-19. V is TRBV5-1 and J is TRBJ1-2; D may be TRBD1 (5 bases). The CDR3 sequence is CASSVQVQDGYTF. The CDR3 DNA follows: TGCGCCAGCAGCGTACAGGTTCAGGATGGCTACACCTTC.